The clone carrying this TCR beta chain was observed once. What it binds is not known. Clones were sequenced by immunoSEQ multiplex PCR, and TCRdb holds only the in-frame ones, with some missing. The table includes approximately 35,000 clones, about 90% detected once. This specimen comes from a study of OX40 agonist ivuxolimab in advanced cancers. Study in general: The group had a mean age of approximately 60 years, ranged from 23 to 79, and was roughly 83% male. Eligibility admitted prior anti-PD-1, anti-PD-L1 or anti-CTLA-4 therapy; around 42% had some. Whole-study findings and limits: Relative to CD4+ cells, CD8+ T cells on average had more expanded clones.

After removal of 0 bases from V and 3 bases from J, the junction contained 10 bases not matched to a gene. Per germline, CDR1 SEHNR and CDR2 FQNEAQ (reference sequence). The length of the CDR3 is 18 residues. The origin of this receptor is an adult with an advanced solid tumor such as melanoma, head and neck, liver or kidney cancer. The chain combines TRBV7-9 with TRBJ2-5, with 10 bases fitting TRBD1. The sequenced sample was CD4+ or CD8+ T cells sorted from blood, obtained in a trial of the OX40 agonist ivuxolimab. The CDR3 is CASSLAWVTGGLKETQYF. The CDR3 DNA is TGTGCCAGCAGCTTAGCTTGGGTGACAGGGGGCCTTAAAGAGACCCAGTACTTC.